Each of the 15 T cell receptor beta chains below was sequenced from the same sample in a study of T-cell memory formation after mild COVID-19. Via MiXCR, TCRdb re-called the 5' RACE reads, giving one row per CDR3 protein. The data hold more than 150,000 distinct CDR3 sequences, with about a fifth observed a single time. Sequencing was performed on PBMCs or a T cell subset sorted from them (not recorded which). The receptor source for this set is an adult woman who had mild COVID-19 (a few samples of this study predate the infection). Cell type and time point are not known.

In this sample, this clonotype turned up once. The CDR3 reads CASSEEAGGREQYF. The CDR3 DNA reads TGTGCCAGCAGTGAAGAAGCGGGAGGCCGCGAGCAGTACTTC. This chain uses TRBV2 with TRBJ2-7; TRBD2 matches 9 bases. The J segment lost 6 bases and the V segment lost 1 base, leaving 4 bases of the junction unmatched. The CDR3 has 14 amino acids. Germline assignment: CDR1 SNHLY and CDR2 FYNNEI. Using reference TRBV2 and TRBJ2-7 for the parts outside the CDR3, the full variable domain is EPEVTQTPSHQVTQMGQEVILRCVPISNHLYFYWYRQILGQKVEFLVSFYNNEISEKSEIFDDQFSVERPDGSNFTLKIRSTKLEDSAMYFCASSEEAGGREQYFGPGTRLTVT.

This chain links TRBV7-6 with TRBJ1-1; D is undetermined. The CDR3 totals 13 residues. V lost 5 bases and J 3 bases, leaving 10 bases between the germline ends. CDR1 and CDR2 (germline): SGHVS, FNYEAQ. The DNA for the CDR3 is TGTGCCAGCAGCCCACCCGTACACACTGAAGCTTTCTTT. It translates to CASSPPVHTEAFF.

This clonotype was seen a handful of times. The chain couples TRBV7-2 to TRBJ2-7; 7 bases match TRBD1. There are 14 residues in the CDR3. V lost 5 bases and J lost 5; bases outside the gene matches: 9. Germline V gene data show CDR1 as SGHTA and CDR2 as FQGNSA. DNA of the CDR3: TGTGCCAGCAGCCCGCGACAGGGCGCCCACGAGCAGTACTTC. This codes for CASSPRQGAHEQYF.

This clonotype was seen only a few times. The V gene is TRBV7-9, the J gene TRBJ2-1; possibly TRBD2 for D (6 bases). Germline V gene lookup returns CDR1 SEHNR and CDR2 FQNEAQ (reference sequence). This CDR3 spans 15 amino acids. V lost 4 bases and J lost 5, with 15 bases in between. The CDR3 nucleotides read TGTGCCAGCAGCTCCGAAGGCGGGGCACACAATGAGCAGTTCTTC. Amino acid sequence: CASSSEGGAHNEQFF.

CDR3 in amino acids: CASSLQGRYQETQYF. CDR3 coding DNA: TGTGCCAGCAGCTTACAGGGCCGCTACCAAGAGACCCAGTACTTC. This sequence joins TRBV9 and TRBJ2-5; D perhaps matches TRBD1 (6 bases). Germline loops: CDR1 SGDLS, CDR2 YYNGEE. The CDR3 loop spans 15 amino acids. V was clipped by 4 bases and J by 0 bases, with 13 bases between them. The full variable domain, in which reference TRBV9 and TRBJ2-5 provide the parts outside the CDR3, is DSGVTQTPKHLITATGQRVTLRCSPRSGDLSVYWYQQSLDQGLQFLIQYYNGEERAKGNILERFSAQQFPDLHSELNLSSLELGDSALYFCASSLQGRYQETQYFGPGTRLLVL.

This chain uses TRBV12-3 or TRBV12-4 with TRBJ2-7; the match to TRBD2 covers 14 bases. V lost 3 bases to trimming and J lost 0 bases; unmatched junction nucleotides: 4. The CDR3 sequence is 17 residues long. The CDR3 DNA follows: TGTGCCAGCAGTTTGGGACTAGCGGGAGTCCTCTCCTACGAGCAGTACTTC. Its translation: CASSLGLAGVLSYEQYF.

In this sample, this clonotype turned up a few times. The CDR3 region has the DNA TGTGCCAGCAGTTTAGCGGGCCTCCAAGAGACCCAGTACTTC. It is translated as CASSLAGLQETQYF. J is TRBJ2-5 and V is TRBV12-3 or TRBV12-4; D not resolved. The length of the CDR3 is 14 residues. Deletions cut 0 bases from V and 1 base from J, with 6 bases between.

This clonotype was detected only a few times. The J gene is TRBJ1-6, the V gene TRBV9; D call uncertain. V was clipped by 4 bases and J by 9 bases, with 17 bases between them. The germline V gene encodes CDR1 SGDLS and CDR2 YYNGEE. The CDR3 has 15 amino acids. This CDR3 reads CASSTMAGSGSPLHF. The CDR3 nucleotides read TGTGCCAGCAGCACTATGGCGGGTTCGGGTTCACCCCTCCACTTT.

V is TRBV6-5 and J is TRBJ1-2; no reliable D call. V lost 1 base and J 2 bases, leaving 5 bases between the germline ends. Germline CDR1 MNHEY, CDR2 SVGAGI. The CDR3 contains 13 residues. CDR3 amino acids: CASSYFKNYGYTF. CDR3 in DNA: TGTGCCAGCAGTTACTTCAAAAACTATGGCTACACCTTC.

The rearrangement joins TRBV5-6 to TRBJ1-2; D ambiguous. In germline, CDR1 is SGHDT, CDR2 YYEEEE. The V gene lost 4 bases and the J gene lost 4 bases, with 5 bases spanning the gap. This CDR3 has 11 residues. CDR3 coding DNA: TGTGCCAGCAGCCACATCTATGGCTACACCTTC. Its protein is CASSHIYGYTF.

This clonotype has only one observation. The chain links TRBV3-2 to TRBJ2-1; the table names TRBD2, a call not compared with the DNA. TRBV3-2 is a documented pseudogene. The CDR3 loop spans 17 amino acids. The CDR3 reads CASSQEASGMSYNEQFF. CDR3 DNA: TGTGCCAGCAGCCAAGAGGCTAGCGGGATGTCCTACAATGAGCAGTTCTTC.

This clonotype has a handful of counts. The chain combines TRBV7-6 with TRBJ2-1, with D possibly being TRBD1 or TRBD2 (5 bases each). Germline V CDR1 and CDR2: SGHVS, FNYEAQ. The CDR3 extends over 14 amino acids. V lost 2 bases to trimming and J lost 4 bases, with 9 bases between them. CDR3 residues: CASSLNEGYNEQFF. Here the CDR3 DNA reads TGTGCCAGCAGCTTAAATGAGGGGTACAATGAGCAGTTCTTC.

This clonotype was recorded a few times. The V call is TRBV11-2, the J call TRBJ1-2; possibly TRBD1 for D (5 bases). Trimming took 0 bases from V and 4 from J, leaving 9 bases between them. CDR3 size: 14 residues. The germline V gene has CDR1 SGHAT and CDR2 FQNNGV. CDR3 protein: CASSLEVGLYGYTF. CDR3 DNA: TGTGCCAGCAGCTTAGAGGTGGGACTCTATGGCTACACCTTC.

This clonotype has a handful of counts. The CDR3 loop reads CASSQSSESTTYEQYF. CDR3 nucleotide sequence: TGTGCCAGCAGCCAATCATCGGAGTCTACTACCTACGAGCAGTACTTC. The chain carries TRBV16 and TRBJ2-7; D not certain. Germline assignment: CDR1 KGHSY and CDR2 FQNENV. Trimming pared 0 bases from V and 2 bases from J, leaving 14 bases between. The CDR3 runs 16 residues.

This clonotype was counted a few times. The rearrangement links TRBV7-9 to TRBJ1-1; 8 bases agree with TRBD1. The trim removed 5 bases at V and 2 bases at J, leaving 4 bases unmatched. The V gene's germline CDR1 is SEHNR and CDR2 FQNEAQ (reference sequence). The CDR3 is 14 amino acids. CDR3 DNA sequence: TGTGCCAGCAGCCTGGACAGGGACAACACTGAAGCTTTCTTT. Amino acid sequence: CASSLDRDNTEAFF.